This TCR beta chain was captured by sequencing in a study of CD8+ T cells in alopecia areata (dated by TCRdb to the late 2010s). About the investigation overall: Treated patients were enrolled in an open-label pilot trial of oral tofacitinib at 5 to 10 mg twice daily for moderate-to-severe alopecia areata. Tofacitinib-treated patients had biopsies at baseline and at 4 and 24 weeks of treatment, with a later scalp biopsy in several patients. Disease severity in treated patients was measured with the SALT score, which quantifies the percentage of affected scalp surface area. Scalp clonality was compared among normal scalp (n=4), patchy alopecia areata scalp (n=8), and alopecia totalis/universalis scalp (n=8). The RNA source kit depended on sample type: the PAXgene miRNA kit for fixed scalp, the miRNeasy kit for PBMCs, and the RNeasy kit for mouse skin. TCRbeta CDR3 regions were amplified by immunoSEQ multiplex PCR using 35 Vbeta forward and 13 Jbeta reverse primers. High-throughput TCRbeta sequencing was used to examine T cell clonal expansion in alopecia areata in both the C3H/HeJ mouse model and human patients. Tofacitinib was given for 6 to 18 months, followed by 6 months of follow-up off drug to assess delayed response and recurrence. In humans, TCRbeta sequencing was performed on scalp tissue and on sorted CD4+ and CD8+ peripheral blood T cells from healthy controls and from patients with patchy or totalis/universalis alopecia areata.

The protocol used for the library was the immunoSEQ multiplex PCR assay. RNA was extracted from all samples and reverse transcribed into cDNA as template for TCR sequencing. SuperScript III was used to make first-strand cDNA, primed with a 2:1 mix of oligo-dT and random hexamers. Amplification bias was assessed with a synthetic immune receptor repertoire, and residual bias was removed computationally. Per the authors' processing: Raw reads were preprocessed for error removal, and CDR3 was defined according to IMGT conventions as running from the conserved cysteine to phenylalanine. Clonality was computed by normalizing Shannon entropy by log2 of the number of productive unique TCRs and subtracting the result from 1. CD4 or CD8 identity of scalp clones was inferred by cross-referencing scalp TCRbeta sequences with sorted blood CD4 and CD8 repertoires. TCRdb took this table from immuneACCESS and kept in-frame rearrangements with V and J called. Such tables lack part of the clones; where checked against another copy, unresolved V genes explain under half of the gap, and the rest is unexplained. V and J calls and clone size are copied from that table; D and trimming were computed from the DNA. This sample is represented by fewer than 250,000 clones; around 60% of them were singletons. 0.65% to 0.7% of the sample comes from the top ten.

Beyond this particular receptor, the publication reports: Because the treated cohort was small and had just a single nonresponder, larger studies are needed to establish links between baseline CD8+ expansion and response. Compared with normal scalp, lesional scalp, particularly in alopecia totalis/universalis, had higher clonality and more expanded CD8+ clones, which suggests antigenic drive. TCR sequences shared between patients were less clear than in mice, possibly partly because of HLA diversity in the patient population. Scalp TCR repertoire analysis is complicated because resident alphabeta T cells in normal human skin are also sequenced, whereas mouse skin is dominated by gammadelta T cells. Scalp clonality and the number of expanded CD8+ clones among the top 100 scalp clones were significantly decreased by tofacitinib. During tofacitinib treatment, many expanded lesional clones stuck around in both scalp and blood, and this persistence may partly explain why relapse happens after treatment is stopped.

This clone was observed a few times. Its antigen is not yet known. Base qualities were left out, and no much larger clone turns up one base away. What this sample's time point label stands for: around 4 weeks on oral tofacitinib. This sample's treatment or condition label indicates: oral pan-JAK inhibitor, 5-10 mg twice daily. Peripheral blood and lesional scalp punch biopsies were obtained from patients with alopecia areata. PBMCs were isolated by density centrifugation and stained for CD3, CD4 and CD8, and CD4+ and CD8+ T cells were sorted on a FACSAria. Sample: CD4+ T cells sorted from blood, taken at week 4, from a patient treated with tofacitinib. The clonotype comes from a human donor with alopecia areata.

The sequence in DNA is TGTGCCAGCAGCTTGGGTCCGGGGAATCAGCCCCAGCATTTT. This is translated as CASSLGPGNQPQHF. This chain is built from TRBV5-6 and TRBJ1-5, with no confident D gene call. Trimming takes 0 bases from V and 4 bases from J, and the germline ends sit 8 bases apart. As encoded in the germline V gene, CDR1 is SGHDT while CDR2 is YYEEEE. Its CDR3 holds 14 amino acids, cysteine through phenylalanine. The read is trimmed to its CDR3 DNA, 42 bases read in frame from base 1.